Here is one TCR beta chain with its context. Antigen unknown. These data belong to a study of shared clonotypes between healthy human individuals. Study-wide findings and caveats: Non-shared clonotypes displayed generation probabilities falling below those of clonotypes present in all four donors. Limitation of the genetic and exposure-history diversity represented came from the few donors.

Authors' analysis steps: From ImmunoSEQ came sequences covering only the junction and carrying no quality scores, so filtering differed. Only in-frame clones appear in the TCRdb table, and some are missing; sequencing was by immunoSEQ multiplex PCR. V, J and clone size are taken as reported in that table, and D and trimming were inferred from the DNA itself. The repertoire holds around 2.1 million clones, with under 97% as singletons. This CDR3 has 14 amino acids. Trimming left V 2 bases short and J 5 bases short, with 10 bases between. Germline CDR1 is GTSNPN and CDR2 is SVGIG (reference sequence). A split of CD4+ cells into CD45RA+ naive and CD45RA-negative memory subsets was performed.

Material: naive CD4+ T cells sorted from blood. Subset reported: CD45RA+ positively selected. The receptor comes from a man aged 18 to 29 in good health. This chain connects TRBV30 to TRBJ1-6; no clear D gene. The CDR3 DNA follows: TGTGCCTGGAGTTCCGGTAAAGATAATTCACCCCTCCACTTT. This gives the protein CAWSSGKDNSPLHF.